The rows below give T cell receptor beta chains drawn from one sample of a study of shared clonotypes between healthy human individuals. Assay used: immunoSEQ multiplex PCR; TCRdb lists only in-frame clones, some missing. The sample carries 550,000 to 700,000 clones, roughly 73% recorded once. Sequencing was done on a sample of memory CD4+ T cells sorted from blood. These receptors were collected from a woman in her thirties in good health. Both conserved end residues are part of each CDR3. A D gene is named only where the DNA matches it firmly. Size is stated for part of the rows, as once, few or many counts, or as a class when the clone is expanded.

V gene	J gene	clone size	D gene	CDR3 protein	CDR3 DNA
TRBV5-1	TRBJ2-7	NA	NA	CASSLVGPATEQYF	TGCGCCAGCAGCTTGGTCGGGCCCGCGACCGAGCAGTACTTC
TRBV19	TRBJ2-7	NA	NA	CASSIRPNDVNEQYF	TGTGCCAGTAGTATACGACCCAATGATGTGAACGAGCAGTACTTC
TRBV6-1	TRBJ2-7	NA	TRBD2	CASSKPGLAASGYF	TGTGCCAGCAGTAAGCCGGGACTAGCGGCGAGTGGGTACTTC
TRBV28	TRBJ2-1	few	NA	CASSSSNGLRQYNEQFF	TGTGCCAGCAGTTCCAGCAACGGCTTACGACAATACAATGAGCAGTTCTTC
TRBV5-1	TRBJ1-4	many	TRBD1	CASSFDRGKEKLFF	TGCGCCAGCAGCTTCGACAGGGGAAAGGAAAAACTGTTTTTT
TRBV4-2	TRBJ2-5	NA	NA	CASSQDGAGYQETQYF	TGTGCCAGCAGCCAAGATGGAGCAGGGTACCAAGAGACCCAGTACTTC
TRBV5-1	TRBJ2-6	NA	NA	CASSLSVSSGANVLTF	TGCGCCAGCAGCTTGAGCGTAAGCTCTGGGGCCAACGTCCTGACTTTC
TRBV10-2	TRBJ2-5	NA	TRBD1	CASSADRAETQYF	TGCGCCAGCAGTGCGGACAGGGCTGAGACCCAGTACTTC
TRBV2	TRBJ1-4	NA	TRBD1	CASEDRPLEKLFF	TGTGCCAGCGAGGACAGGCCCCTCGAAAAACTGTTTTTT
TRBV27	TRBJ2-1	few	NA	CASSSRTAWDEQFF	TGTGCCAGCAGTTCTCGGACTGCTTGGGATGAGCAGTTCTTC
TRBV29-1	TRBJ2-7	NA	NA	CSVASGGSYEQYF	TGCAGCGTCGCCTCGGGCGGCTCCTACGAGCAGTACTTC
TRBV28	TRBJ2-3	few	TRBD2	CASGGRASGTDTQYF	TGTGCCAGCGGGGGGAGGGCCTCCGGCACAGATACGCAGTATTTT
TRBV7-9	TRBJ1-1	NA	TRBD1	CASSRGQGIPEAFF	TGTGCCAGCAGTAGGGGACAGGGGATTCCTGAAGCTTTCTTT
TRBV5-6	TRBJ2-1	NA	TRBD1	CASRLSRDRGYNEQFF	TGTGCCAGCAGACTTAGCCGGGACAGGGGGTACAATGAGCAGTTCTTC
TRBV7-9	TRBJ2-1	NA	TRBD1	CASSFDRDEQFF	TGTGCCAGCAGCTTCGACAGGGATGAGCAGTTCTTC